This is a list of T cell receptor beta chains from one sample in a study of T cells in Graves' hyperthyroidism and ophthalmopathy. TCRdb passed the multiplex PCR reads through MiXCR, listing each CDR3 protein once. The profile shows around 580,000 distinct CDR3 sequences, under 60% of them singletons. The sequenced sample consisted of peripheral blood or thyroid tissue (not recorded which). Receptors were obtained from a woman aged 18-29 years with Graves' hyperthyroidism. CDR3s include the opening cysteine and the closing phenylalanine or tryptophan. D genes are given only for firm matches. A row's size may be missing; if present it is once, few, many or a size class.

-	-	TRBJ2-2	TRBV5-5	CASSVGKGESGELFF	TGTGCCAGCAGCGTGGGAAAGGGGGAGAGCGGGGAGCTGTTTTTT
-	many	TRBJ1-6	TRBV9	CASSVSQGRSPLHF	TGTGCCAGCAGCGTTAGTCAGGGACGATCACCCCTCCACTTT
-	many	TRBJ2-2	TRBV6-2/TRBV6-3	CASSPGWWVRNTGELFF	TGTGCCAGCAGTCCCGGTTGGTGGGTCAGGAACACCGGGGAGCTGTTTTTT
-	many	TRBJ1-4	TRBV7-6	CASSFGEWEKLFF	TGTGCCAGCAGCTTTGGAGAGTGGGAAAAACTGTTTTTT
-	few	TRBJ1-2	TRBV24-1	CATSDFRGYGYTF	TGTGCCACCAGTGATTTCAGGGGCTATGGCTACACCTTC
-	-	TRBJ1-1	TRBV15	CATSVAGKTRTEAFF	TGTGCCACCAGCGTTGCCGGGAAAACGAGGACTGAAGCTTTCTTT
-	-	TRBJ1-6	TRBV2	CASSGQRVSPLHF	TGTGCCAGCAGTGGACAGCGGGTTTCACCCCTCCACTTT
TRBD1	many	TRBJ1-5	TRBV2	CASRLSDREINQPQHF	TGTGCCAGCAGGCTATCAGACAGGGAGATTAATCAGCCCCAGCATTTT
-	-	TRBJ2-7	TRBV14	CASSRLREQYF	TGTGCCAGCAGCCGCCTCCGCGAGCAGTACTTC
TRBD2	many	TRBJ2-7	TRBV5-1	CASSLLAGGPFYEQYF	TGCGCCAGCAGCTTACTAGCGGGAGGACCTTTTTACGAGCAGTACTTC
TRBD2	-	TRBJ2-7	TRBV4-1	CASSQGPGTSGRTYEQYF	TGCGCCAGCAGCCAAGGCCCCGGGACTAGCGGGAGAACGTACGAGCAGTACTTC
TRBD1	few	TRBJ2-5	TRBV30	CAWSVPRTGTKTQYF	TGTGCCTGGAGTGTTCCACGGACAGGGACAAAGACCCAGTACTTC
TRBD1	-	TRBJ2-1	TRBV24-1	CATSDWTGGSNEQFF	TGTGCCACCAGTGATTGGACAGGGGGCTCGAATGAGCAGTTCTTC
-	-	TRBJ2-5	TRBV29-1	CSAELATGMETQYF	TGCAGCGCTGAACTAGCGACAGGGATGGAGACCCAGTACTTC
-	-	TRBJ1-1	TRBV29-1	CSVESGEGYTEAFF	TGCAGCGTTGAGTCGGGGGAGGGGTACACTGAAGCTTTCTTT
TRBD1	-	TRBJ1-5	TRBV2	CASSDRGLQPQHF	TGTGCCAGCAGTGACAGGGGGCTTCAGCCCCAGCATTTT
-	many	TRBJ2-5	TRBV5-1	CASREGRIQETQYF	TGCGCCAGCAGGGAAGGACGGATACAAGAGACCCAGTACTTC
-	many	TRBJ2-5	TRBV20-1	CSARDPRAPPETQYF	TGCAGTGCTAGAGACCCTCGGGCCCCTCCAGAGACCCAGTACTTC
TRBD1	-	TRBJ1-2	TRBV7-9	CASSYDRGVKGYTF	TGTGCCAGCAGCTACGACAGGGGAGTGAAGGGCTACACCTTC
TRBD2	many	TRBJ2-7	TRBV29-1	CSVGGLAGRNPYEQYF	TGCAGCGTTGGAGGACTAGCGGGAAGGAACCCCTACGAGCAGTACTTC
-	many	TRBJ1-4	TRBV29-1	CSVEDLGVAGEKLFF	TGCAGCGTTGAAGATTTGGGGGTGGCGGGTGAAAAACTGTTTTTT
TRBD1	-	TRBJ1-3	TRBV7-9	CASSRTGENTIYF	TGTGCCAGCAGCCGGACAGGGGAAAACACCATATATTTT
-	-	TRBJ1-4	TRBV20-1	CSASALGGLTNEKLLF	TGCAGTGCTAGTGCTCTAGGGGGGCTTACTAATGAAAAACTGCTTTTT
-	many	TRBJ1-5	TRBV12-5	CASGWGDSKNQPQHF	TGTGCTAGTGGTTGGGGCGACAGCAAGAATCAGCCCCAGCATTTT
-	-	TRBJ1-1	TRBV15	CATSPTLGINTEAFF	TGTGCCACCAGCCCCACTCTGGGAATTAACACTGAAGCTTTCTTT
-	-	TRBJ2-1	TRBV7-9	CASSSLGGNEQFF	TGTGCCAGCAGCTCGTTAGGTGGGAATGAGCAGTTCTTC
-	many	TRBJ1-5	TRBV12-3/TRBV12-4	CASRLSGVVNQPQHF	TGTGCCAGCAGGCTCTCGGGTGTGGTCAATCAGCCCCAGCATTTT
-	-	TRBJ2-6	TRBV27	CASSTSWGANVLTF	TGTGCCAGCAGCACCTCGTGGGGGGCCAACGTCCTGACTTTC
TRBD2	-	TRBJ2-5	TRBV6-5	CASSRGLAGGPGETQYF	TGTGCCAGCAGTCGCGGGTTAGCGGGAGGGCCGGGAGAGACCCAGTACTTC
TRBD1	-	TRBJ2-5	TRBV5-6	CASSLKQGAWILLQETQYF	TGTGCCAGCAGCTTAAAGCAGGGGGCTTGGATATTACTTCAAGAGACCCAGTACTTC
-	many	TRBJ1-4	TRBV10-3	CAITGGPDEKLFF	TGTGCCATCACTGGGGGGCCGGATGAAAAACTGTTTTTT
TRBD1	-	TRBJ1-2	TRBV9	CASSALTGGNGYTF	TGTGCCAGCAGCGCGCTAACAGGGGGCAATGGCTACACCTTC
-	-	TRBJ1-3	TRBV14	CASSLSRTHSGNTIYF	TGTGCCAGCAGCCTCTCCCGGACTCACTCTGGAAACACCATATATTTT